This TCR beta chain was obtained from a study of T-cell memory formation after mild COVID-19. Study-level points and caveats: Confirmation of SARS-CoV-2 specificity was lacking for second-wave clones peaking day 37. Clones that contracted from day 15 to 85 were balanced CD4/CD8, while later expanders leaned CD4+. Contracting CD4+ clones lay largely in CM and EM, with CD8+ ones residing in EMRA. Pre-infection memory harbored some responding clones, suggesting cross-reactive memory joined.

Notes on this clonotype: Its antigen is as yet unknown.

Using its own MiXCR run on the 5' RACE reads, TCRdb lists one record per CDR3 protein. The table has roughly 110,000 distinct CDR3 sequences, about 17% seen once. Germline V CDR1 and CDR2: SGHKS, YYEKEE (reference sequence). This CDR3 has 15 residues. V was cut by 4 bases and J by 10 bases, with 20 bases left in between. The chain employs TRBV5-5 and TRBJ2-2; D might be TRBD1 (6 bases). This TCR was recovered from an adult woman who had mild COVID-19 (a few samples of this study predate the infection). Cell type and time point are not known. Sequenced input: PBMCs or a T cell subset sorted from them (not recorded which). Written as DNA, the CDR3 is TGTGCCAGCAGCAAGGAAGCGTCAACAGGGTTGGAGCTGTTTTTT. It specifies CASSKEASTGLELFF.